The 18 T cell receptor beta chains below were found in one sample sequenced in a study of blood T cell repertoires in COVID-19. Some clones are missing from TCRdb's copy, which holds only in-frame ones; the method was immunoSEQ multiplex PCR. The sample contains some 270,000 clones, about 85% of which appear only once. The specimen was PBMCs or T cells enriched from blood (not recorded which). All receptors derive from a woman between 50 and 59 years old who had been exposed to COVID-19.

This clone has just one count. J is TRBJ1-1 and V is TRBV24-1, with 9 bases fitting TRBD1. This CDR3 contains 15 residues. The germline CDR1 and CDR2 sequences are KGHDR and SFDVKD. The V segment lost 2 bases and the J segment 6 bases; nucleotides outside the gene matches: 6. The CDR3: CATSDSGQGTSEAFF. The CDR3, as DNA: TGTGCCACCAGTGATTCTGGACAGGGGACGTCTGAAGCTTTCTTT.

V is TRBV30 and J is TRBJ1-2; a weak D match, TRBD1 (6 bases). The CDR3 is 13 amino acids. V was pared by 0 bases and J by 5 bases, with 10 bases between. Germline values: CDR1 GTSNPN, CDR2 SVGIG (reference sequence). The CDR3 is CAWSVGALYGYTF. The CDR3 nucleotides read TGTGCCTGGAGTGTGGGGGCTTTGTATGGCTACACCTTC.

The CDR3 DNA reads as TGTGCCAGCAGCTTGGCCCCCGACACTGAAGCTTTCTTT. This gives the protein CASSLAPDTEAFF. J is TRBJ1-1 and V is TRBV5-4; D remains ambiguous. The germline V gene has CDR1 SGHNT and CDR2 YYREEE (reference sequence). The V and J ends lost 0 bases and 3 bases respectively, with 6 bases between them. The CDR3 covers 13 residues. Drawing the rest from reference TRBV5-4 and TRBJ1-1, the complete variable domain is ETGVTQSPTHLIKTRGQQVTLRCSSQSGHNTVSWYQQALGQGPQFIFQYYREEENGRGNFPPRFSGLQFPNYSSELNVNALELDDSALYLCASSLAPDTEAFFGQGTRLTVV.

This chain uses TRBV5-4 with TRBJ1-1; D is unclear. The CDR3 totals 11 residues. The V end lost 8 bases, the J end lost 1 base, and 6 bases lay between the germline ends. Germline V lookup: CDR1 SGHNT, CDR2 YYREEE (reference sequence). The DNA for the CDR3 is TGTGCCAGTTCAAAGAACACTGAAGCTTTCTTT. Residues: CASSKNTEAFF.

The CDR3 sequence is CASSPGQGNTEAFF. CDR3 DNA: TGTGCCAGCAGCCCGGGACAGGGTAACACTGAAGCTTTCTTT. The chain employs TRBV5-4 and TRBJ1-1; 9 positions agree with TRBD1. Germline CDR1 and CDR2: SGHNT and YYREEE (reference sequence). Germline trimming cut 4 bases from V and 2 bases from J; bases unmatched to any gene: 3. This CDR3 contains 14 residues.

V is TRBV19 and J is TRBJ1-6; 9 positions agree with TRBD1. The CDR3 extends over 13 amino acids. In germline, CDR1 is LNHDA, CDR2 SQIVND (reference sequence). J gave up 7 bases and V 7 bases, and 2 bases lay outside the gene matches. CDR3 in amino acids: CASKGTGNSPLHF. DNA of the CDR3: TGTGCCAGTAAGGGGACAGGGAATTCACCCCTCCACTTT.

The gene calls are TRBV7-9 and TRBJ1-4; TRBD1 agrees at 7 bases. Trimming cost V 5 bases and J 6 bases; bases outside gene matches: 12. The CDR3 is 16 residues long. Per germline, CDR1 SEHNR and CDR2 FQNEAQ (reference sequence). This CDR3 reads CASSLLGQDRDEKLFF. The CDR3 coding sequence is TGTGCCAGCAGCCTCCTCGGACAGGATCGGGATGAAAAACTGTTTTTT.

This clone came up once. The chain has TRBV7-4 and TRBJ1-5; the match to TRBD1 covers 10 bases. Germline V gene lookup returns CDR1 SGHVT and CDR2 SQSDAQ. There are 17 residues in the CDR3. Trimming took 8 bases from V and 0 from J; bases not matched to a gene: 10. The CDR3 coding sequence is TGTGCCAGCTTGTCCGGGACAGGGGTATATAGCAATCAGCCCCAGCATTTT. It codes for CASLSGTGVYSNQPQHF.

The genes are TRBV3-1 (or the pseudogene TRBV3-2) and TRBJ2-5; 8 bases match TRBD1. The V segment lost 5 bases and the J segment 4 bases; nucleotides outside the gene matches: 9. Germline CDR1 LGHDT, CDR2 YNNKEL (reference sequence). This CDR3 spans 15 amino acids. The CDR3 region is CASSIRTGFGETQYF. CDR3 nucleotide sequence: TGTGCCAGCAGCATCCGGACAGGGTTCGGAGAGACCCAGTACTTC.

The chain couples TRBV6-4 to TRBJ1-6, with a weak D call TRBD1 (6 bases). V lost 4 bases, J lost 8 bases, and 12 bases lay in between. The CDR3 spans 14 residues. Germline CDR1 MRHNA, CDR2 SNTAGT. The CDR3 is CASSVDPGDSPLHF. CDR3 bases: TGTGCCAGCAGTGTGGACCCAGGGGATTCACCCCTCCACTTT.

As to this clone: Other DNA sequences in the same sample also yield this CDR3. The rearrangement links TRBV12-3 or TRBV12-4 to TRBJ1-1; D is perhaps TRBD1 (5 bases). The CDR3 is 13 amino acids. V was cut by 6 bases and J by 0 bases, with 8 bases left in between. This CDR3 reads CASSETVNTEAFF. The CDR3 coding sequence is TGTGCCAGCAGCGAGACAGTGAACACTGAAGCTTTCTTT.

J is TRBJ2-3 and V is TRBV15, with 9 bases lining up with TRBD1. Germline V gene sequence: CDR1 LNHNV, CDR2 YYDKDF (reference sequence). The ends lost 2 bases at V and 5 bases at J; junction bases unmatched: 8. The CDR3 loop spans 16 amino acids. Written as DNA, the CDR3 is TGTGCCACCAGCAGATCAACAGGGGGCCGTCTAGATACGCAGTATTTT. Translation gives CATSRSTGGRLDTQYF.

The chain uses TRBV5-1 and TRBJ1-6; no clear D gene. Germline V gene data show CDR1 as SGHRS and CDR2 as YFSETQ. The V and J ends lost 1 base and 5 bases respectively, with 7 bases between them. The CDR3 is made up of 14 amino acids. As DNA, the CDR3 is TGCGCCAGCAGCTTGTACGGAGATAATTCACCCCTCCACTTT. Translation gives CASSLYGDNSPLHF.

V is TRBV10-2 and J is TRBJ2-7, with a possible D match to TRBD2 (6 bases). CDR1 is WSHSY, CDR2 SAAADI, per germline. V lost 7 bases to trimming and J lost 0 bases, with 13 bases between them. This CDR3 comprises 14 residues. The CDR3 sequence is CASNRLGFSYEQYF. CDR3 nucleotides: TGCGCCAGCAATCGACTAGGTTTCTCCTACGAGCAGTACTTC.

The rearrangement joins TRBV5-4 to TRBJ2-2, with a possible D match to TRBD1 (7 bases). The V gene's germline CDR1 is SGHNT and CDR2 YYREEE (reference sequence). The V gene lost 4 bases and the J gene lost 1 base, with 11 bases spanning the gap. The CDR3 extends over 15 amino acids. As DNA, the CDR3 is TGTGCCAGCAGCCCTCAGGGGGGGAACACCGGGGAGCTGTTTTTT. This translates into CASSPQGGNTGELFF.

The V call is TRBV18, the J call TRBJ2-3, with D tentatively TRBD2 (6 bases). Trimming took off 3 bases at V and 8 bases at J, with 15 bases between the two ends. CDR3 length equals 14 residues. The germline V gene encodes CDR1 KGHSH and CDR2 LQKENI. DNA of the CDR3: TGTGCCAGCTCACCCGCTTCGGGGGAGAGTACGCAGTATTTT. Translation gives CASSPASGESTQYF.

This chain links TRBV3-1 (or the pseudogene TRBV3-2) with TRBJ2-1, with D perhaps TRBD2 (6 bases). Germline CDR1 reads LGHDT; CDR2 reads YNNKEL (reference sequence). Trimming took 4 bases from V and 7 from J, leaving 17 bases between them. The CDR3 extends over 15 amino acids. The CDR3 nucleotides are TGTGCCAGCAGCCGTCCGGGACTTACTACAAATGAGCAGTTCTTC. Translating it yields CASSRPGLTTNEQFF.

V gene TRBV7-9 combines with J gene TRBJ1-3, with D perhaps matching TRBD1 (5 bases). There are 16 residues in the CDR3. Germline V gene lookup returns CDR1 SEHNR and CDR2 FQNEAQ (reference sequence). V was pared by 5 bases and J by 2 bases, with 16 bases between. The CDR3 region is CASSHPPGRAGNTIYF. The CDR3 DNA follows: TGTGCCAGCAGCCATCCCCCCGGCAGGGCTGGAAACACCATATATTTT.